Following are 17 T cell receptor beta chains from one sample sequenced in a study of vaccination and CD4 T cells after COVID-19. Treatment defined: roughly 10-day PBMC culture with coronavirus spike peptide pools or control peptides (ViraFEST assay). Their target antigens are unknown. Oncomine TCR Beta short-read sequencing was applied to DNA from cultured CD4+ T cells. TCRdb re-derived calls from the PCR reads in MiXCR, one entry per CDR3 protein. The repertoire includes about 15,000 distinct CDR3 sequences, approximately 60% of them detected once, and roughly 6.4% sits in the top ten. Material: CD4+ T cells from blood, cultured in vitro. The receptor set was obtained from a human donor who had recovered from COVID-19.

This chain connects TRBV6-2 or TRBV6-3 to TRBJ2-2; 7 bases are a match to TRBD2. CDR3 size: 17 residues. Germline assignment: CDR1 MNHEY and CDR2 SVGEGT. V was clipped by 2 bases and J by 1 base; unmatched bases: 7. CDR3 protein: CASSYPTVAGNTGELFF. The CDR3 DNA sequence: TGTGCCAGCAGTTACCCTACAGTAGCGGGGAACACCGGGGAGCTGTTTTTT.

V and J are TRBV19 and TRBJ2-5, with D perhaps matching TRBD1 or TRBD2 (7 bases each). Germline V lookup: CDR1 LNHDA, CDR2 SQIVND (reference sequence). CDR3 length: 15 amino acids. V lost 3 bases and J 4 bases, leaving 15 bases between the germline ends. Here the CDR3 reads CASSIPQGGRETQYF. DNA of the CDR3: TGTGCCAGTAGTATCCCCCAGGGGGGGAGAGAGACCCAGTACTTC.

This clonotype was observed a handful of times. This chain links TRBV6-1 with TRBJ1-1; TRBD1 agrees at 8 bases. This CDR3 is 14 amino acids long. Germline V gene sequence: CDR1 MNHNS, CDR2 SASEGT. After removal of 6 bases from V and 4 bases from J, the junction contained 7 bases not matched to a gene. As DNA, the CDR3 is TGTGCCAGCAGGTTGGGACAGGCCAGCACTGAAGCTTTCTTT. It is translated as CASRLGQASTEAFF.

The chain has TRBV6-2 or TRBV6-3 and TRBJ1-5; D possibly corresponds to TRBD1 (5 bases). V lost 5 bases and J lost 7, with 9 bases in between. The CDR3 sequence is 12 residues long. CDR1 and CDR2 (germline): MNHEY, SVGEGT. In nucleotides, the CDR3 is TGTGCCAGCAGTCAGGGAAGGCAGCCCCAGCATTTT. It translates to CASSQGRQPQHF.

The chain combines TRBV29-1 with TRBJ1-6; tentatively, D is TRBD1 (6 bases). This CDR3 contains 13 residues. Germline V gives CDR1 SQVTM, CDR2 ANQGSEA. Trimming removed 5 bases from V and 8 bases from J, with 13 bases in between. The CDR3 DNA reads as TGCAGCGTTAAACAGGGTTTGGATTCACCCCTCCACTTT. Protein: CSVKQGLDSPLHF.

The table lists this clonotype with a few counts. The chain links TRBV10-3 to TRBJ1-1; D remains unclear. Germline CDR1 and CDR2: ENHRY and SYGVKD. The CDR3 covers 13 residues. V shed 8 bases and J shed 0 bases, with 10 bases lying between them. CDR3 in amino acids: CAIARVMNTEAFF. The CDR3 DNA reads TGTGCCATCGCGCGAGTAATGAACACTGAAGCTTTCTTT.

The CDR3 nucleotides read TGTGCCAGCAGCTTACATTCACCCCTCCACTTT. Protein sequence: CASSLHSPLHF. The chain is built from TRBV7-2 and TRBJ1-6, with unresolved D. The CDR3 is 11 residues long. Trimming removed 2 bases at V and 8 bases at J, with 1 base between. CDR1 and CDR2 from the germline V gene are SGHTA and FQGNSA.

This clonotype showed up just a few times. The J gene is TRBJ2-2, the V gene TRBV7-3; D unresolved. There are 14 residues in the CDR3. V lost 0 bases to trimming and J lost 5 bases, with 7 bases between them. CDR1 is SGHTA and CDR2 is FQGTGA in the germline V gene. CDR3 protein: CASSLTSLTGELFF. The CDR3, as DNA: TGTGCCAGCAGCTTAACTAGCCTGACCGGGGAGCTGTTTTTT.

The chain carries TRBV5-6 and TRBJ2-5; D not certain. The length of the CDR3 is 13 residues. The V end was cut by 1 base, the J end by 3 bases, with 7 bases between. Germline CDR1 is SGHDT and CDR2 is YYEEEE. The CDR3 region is CASSLMGKETQYF. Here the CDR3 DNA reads TGTGCCAGCAGCTTGATGGGAAAAGAGACCCAGTACTTC.

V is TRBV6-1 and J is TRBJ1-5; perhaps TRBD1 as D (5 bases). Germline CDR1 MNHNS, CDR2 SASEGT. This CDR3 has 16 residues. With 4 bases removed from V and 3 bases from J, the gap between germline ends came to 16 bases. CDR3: CASSGRGLGPNQPQHF. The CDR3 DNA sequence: TGTGCCAGCAGTGGGCGAGGGTTGGGGCCCAATCAGCCCCAGCATTTT.

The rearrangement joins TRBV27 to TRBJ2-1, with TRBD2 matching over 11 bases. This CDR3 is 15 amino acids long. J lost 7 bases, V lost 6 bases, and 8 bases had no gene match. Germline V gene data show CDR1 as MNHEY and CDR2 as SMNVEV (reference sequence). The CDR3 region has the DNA TGTGCCAGCAGACGTACTAGCGGGGGCTCAAATGAGCAGTTCTTC. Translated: CASRRTSGGSNEQFF.

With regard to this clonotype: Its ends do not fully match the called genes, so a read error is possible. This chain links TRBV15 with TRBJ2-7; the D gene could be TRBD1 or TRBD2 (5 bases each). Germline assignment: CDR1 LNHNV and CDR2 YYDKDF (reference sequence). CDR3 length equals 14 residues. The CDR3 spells CAASRDKGPGEQYF. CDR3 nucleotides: TGTGCCGCCAGCAGAGATAAGGGACCAGGGGAGCAGTACTTC.

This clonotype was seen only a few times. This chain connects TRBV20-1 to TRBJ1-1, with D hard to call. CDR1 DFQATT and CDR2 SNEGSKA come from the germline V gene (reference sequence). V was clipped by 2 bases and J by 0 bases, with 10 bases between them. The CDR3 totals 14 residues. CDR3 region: CSARTPDLNTEAFF. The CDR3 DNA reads TGCAGTGCTAGAACGCCGGACTTGAACACTGAAGCTTTCTTT.

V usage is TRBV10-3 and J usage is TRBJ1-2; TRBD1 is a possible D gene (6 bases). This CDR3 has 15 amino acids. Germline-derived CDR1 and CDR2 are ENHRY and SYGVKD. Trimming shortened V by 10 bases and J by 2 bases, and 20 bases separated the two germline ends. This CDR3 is CATSPTGRSNYGYTF. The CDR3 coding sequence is TGTGCCACCTCCCCCACAGGGAGATCAAACTATGGCTACACCTTC.

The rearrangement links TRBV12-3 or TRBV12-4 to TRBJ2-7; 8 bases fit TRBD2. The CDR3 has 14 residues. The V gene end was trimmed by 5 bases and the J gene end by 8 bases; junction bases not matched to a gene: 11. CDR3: CASSLTSGLPQQYF. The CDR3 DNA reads TGTGCCAGCAGTCTAACTAGCGGATTGCCTCAGCAGTACTTC.

In nucleotides, the CDR3 is TGTGCCAGCAGCGAAATAGGACAGGGGACAGATACGCAGTATTTT. Translation: CASSEIGQGTDTQYF. This rearrangement joins TRBV7-2 to TRBJ2-3; TRBD1 aligns across 9 bases. V lost 5 bases to trimming and J lost 3 bases; unmatched junction nucleotides: 6. The V gene's germline CDR1 is SGHTA and CDR2 FQGNSA. The CDR3 spans 15 residues.

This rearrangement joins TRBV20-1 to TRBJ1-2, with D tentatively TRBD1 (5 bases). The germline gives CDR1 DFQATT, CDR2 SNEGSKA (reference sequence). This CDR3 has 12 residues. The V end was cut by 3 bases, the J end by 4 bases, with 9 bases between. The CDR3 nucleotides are TGCAGTGCTAGGAGGCAGGGCTATGGCTACACCTTC. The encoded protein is CSARRQGYGYTF.